The T cell receptor (beta chain) under discussion was sequenced for a study of T-cell reconstitution after alpha-beta-depleted transplantation in children. Study results and caveats: At day 60, the high TCRbeta diversity found in some patients originated from recipient T cells and thymic progenitors that had survived. Several hundred expanded graft clones reportedly gave rise to the alpha-beta T cells present about two months after transplant. Counts and diversity of T cells one year after transplant came mostly from newly produced T cells.

The library targeted TCRbeta and was prepared with unique molecular identifiers. TCRdb re-derived calls from the PCR reads in MiXCR, one entry per CDR3 protein. This sample carries 150,000 to 200,000 distinct CDR3 sequences, around 10% of them seen once, and the ten largest clones take approximately 13%. The junction had 6 bases not matched to a gene; V was cut back by 1 base and J by 7 bases. CDR1 and CDR2 (germline): SGHNT, YENEEA. This CDR3 comprises 16 residues. The count of this clonotype is one. Its antigen remains unknown. The TCR was taken from a boy aged 2-15 years with acute myeloid leukemia, due to receive a stem cell transplant. Sequenced material: PBMCs, taken before TCRalphabeta/CD19-depleted stem cell transplant. The rearrangement links TRBV11-3 to TRBJ2-1; 11 bases agree with TRBD2. Here the CDR3 reads CASSLGDSGGANEQFF. The CDR3 nucleotides are TGTGCCAGCAGCTTAGGTGATAGCGGGGGGGCTAATGAGCAGTTCTTC.